The rows below give T cell receptor beta chains drawn from one sample of a study of blood T cells in healthy people across ages. In TCRdb, the 5' RACE reads were re-called with MiXCR into one record per CDR3 protein. The data contain a few hundred thousand distinct CDR3 sequences, over 45% of them singletons. The sequencing sample was made of blood. The receptor source for this set is a man in his sixties in good health. The CDR3 runs from the conserved cysteine through the conserved F or W. A D gene is named only where the DNA matches it firmly. Clone sizes are given selectively: once, few, many, or a class where the clone is expanded.

v_call	d_call	j_call	cdr3_length	clone_size	cdr3_nt	cdr3_aa
TRBV6-2/TRBV6-3	TRBD1	TRBJ2-3	14	-	TGTGCCAGCACCGAGGGACAGGGGTTGGATACGCAGTATTTT	CASTEGQGLDTQYF
TRBV12-3/TRBV12-4	TRBD2	TRBJ2-5	17	-	TGTGCCAGCAGTACACCCCTGGGCGGGAGGGCCGAAGAGACCCAGTACTTC	CASSTPLGGRAEETQYF
TRBV30	-	TRBJ1-2	12	-	TGTGCCTGGAGTCCCAGAAACTATGGCTACACCTTC	CAWSPRNYGYTF
TRBV9	-	TRBJ2-3	13	-	TGTGCCAGCAGCGTAGACAGCACAGATACGCAGTATTTT	CASSVDSTDTQYF
TRBV7-9	-	TRBJ1-2	12	-	TGTGCCAGCAGCCAGGCGGACTATGGCTACACCTTC	CASSQADYGYTF
TRBV7-2	TRBD1	TRBJ1-3	17	-	TGTGCCAGCAGCTTATACTCCGGGACAGGGGCCGGAAACACCATATATTTT	CASSLYSGTGAGNTIYF
TRBV7-8	-	TRBJ2-7	14	-	TGTGCCAGCAGTAACGCGGGGACTGGCTACGAGCAGTACTTC	CASSNAGTGYEQYF
TRBV3-1	TRBD2	TRBJ2-3	15	few	TGTGCCAGCCGCACTAGCGGGGGGAGGACAGATACGCAGTATTTT	CASRTSGGRTDTQYF
TRBV7-2	-	TRBJ1-2	16	-	TGTGCCAGCAGCTTAGAGGGAAGTGCGACAGGCTATGGCTACACCTTC	CASSLEGSATGYGYTF
TRBV10-3	-	TRBJ2-7	15	-	TGTGCCATCAAGGAGGGACCCGCGATCGGCTACGAGCAGTACTTC	CAIKEGPAIGYEQYF
TRBV28	TRBD2	TRBJ2-7	14	few	TGTGCCAGCAGCCCTCTGCGGGGGGCGCGCGAGCAGTACTTC	CASSPLRGAREQYF
TRBV20-1	TRBD2	TRBJ2-5	17	-	TGCAGTGCTAGGGGGACTAGCGGGGGGACAGGTCGAGAGACCCAGTACTTC	CSARGTSGGTGRETQYF
TRBV30	-	TRBJ1-1	12	-	TGTGCCTGGGGACAGTTGAACACTGAAGCTTTCTTT	CAWGQLNTEAFF
TRBV6-2/TRBV6-3	TRBD1	TRBJ2-7	15	many	TGTGCCAGCAGTTCTACCGTGACAGGGTGGCGCGAGCAGTACTTC	CASSSTVTGWREQYF
TRBV7-2	-	TRBJ2-1	13	few	TGTGCCAGCAGCGTCTCGTTACACGATGAGCAGTTCTTC	CASSVSLHDEQFF
TRBV4-3	TRBD1	TRBJ1-6	17	-	TGCGCCAGCAGCCAGCAAGCAGGGGGAATTGGGAATTCACCCCTCCACTTT	CASSQQAGGIGNSPLHF
TRBV20-1	TRBD1	TRBJ2-2	15	-	TGCAGTGCTAGGGGGGACAGCGTGAACACCGGGGAGCTGTTTTTT	CSARGDSVNTGELFF
TRBV27	TRBD2	TRBJ2-3	17	-	TGTGCCAGCAGGAGGGAACTAGCGGGAGTCATCACAGATACGCAGTATTTT	CASRRELAGVITDTQYF
TRBV11-2	-	TRBJ1-4	15	-	TGTGCCAGCAGCTTAAGCAGGGGACCTAATGAAAAACTGTTTTTT	CASSLSRGPNEKLFF
TRBV12-3/TRBV12-4	-	TRBJ2-5	16	-	TGTGCCAGCAACCTAGTAGGGGGTTCCCGTGGGGAGACCCAGTACTTC	CASNLVGGSRGETQYF
TRBV6-6	TRBD1	TRBJ1-5	16	many	TGTGCCAGCAGCCCTAGGGACAGGGGCGGCAATCAGCCCCAGCATTTT	CASSPRDRGGNQPQHF
TRBV9	-	TRBJ1-4	14	-	TGTGCCAGCAGCGTAAACCCAACTAATGAAAAACTGTTTTTT	CASSVNPTNEKLFF
TRBV11-2	-	TRBJ2-5	14	-	TGTGCCAGCAGCTTAGCGGGCCAGGTGGAGACCCAGTACTTC	CASSLAGQVETQYF
TRBV7-2	-	TRBJ1-2	12	few	TGTGCCAGCAGCTTGAGATCTGGTGGCTACACCTTC	CASSLRSGGYTF
TRBV11-2	-	TRBJ1-2	12	-	TGTGCCAGCAGCTCCCTATACTATGGCTACACCTTC	CASSSLYYGYTF
TRBV20-1	-	TRBJ2-3	14	-	TGCAGTGCTAGTTACTCGACTTTTTCAGATACGCAGTATTTT	CSASYSTFSDTQYF
TRBV10-3	TRBD1	TRBJ2-3	17	-	TGTGCCATCAGTGACCCGGGACAGGGGGCAAACGTAGATACGCAGTATTTT	CAISDPGQGANVDTQYF
TRBV29-1	-	TRBJ2-7	12	few	TGCAGCGTTGAAGTAGGACAGTACGAGCAGTACTTC	CSVEVGQYEQYF
TRBV20-1	-	TRBJ2-7	15	-	TGCAGTGCTAGAGATAGCCGATTAAGCTCCTACGAGCAGTACTTC	CSARDSRLSSYEQYF